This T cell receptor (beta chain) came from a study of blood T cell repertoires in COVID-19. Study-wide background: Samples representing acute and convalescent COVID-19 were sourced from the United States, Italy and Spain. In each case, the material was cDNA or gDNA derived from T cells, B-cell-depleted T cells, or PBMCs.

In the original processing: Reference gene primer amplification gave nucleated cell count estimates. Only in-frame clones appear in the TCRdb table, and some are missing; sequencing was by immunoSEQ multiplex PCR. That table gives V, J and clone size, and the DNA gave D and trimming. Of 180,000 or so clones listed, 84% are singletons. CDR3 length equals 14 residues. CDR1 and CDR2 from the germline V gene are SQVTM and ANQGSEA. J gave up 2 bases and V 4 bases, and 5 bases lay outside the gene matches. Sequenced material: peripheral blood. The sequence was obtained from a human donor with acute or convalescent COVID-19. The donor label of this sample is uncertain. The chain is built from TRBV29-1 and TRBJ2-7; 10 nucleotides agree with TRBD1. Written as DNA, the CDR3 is TGCAGCGTTGCCCGGACAGGGGGAACCTACGAGCAGTACTTC. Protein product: CSVARTGGTYEQYF.